This TCR beta chain derives from a study of T cell changes during pregnancy in multiple sclerosis. CDR3 length: 15 residues. Germline CDR1 reads LNHDA; CDR2 reads SQIVND (reference sequence). The germline V and J ends were trimmed by 7 bases and 4 bases, with 19 bases remaining between them. The table came from immunoSEQ multiplex PCR; TCRdb's copy has only in-frame clones and leaves some out. The repertoire consists of roughly 59,000 clones, with about 93% occurring once and the leading ten covering over 0.35%. The chain links TRBV19 to TRBJ2-5; no firm D call. This receptor was obtained from a female donor with multiple sclerosis, enrolled in a pregnancy study. This sample comprised CD4+ T cells from peripheral blood mononuclear cells, obtained before pregnancy. The CDR3 reads CASTLALGSPETQYF. DNA of the CDR3: TGTGCCAGTACCCTTGCCCTGGGCAGTCCAGAGACCCAGTACTTC.